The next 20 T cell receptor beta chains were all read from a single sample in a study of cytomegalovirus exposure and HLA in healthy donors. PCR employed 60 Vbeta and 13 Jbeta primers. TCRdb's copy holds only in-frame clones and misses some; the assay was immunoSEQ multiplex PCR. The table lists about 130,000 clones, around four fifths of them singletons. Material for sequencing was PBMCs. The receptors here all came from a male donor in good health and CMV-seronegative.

CDR3 nucleotide sequence: TGTGCCAGCAGCCAAAACAGGATAGGCTATGGCTACACCTTC. This codes for CASSQNRIGYGYTF. The rearrangement links TRBV14 to TRBJ1-2, with D possibly TRBD1 on 5 matching bases. With 2 bases removed from V and 4 bases from J, the gap between germline ends came to 11 bases. This CDR3 has 14 amino acids. CDR1 is SGHDN and CDR2 is FVKESK in the germline V gene.

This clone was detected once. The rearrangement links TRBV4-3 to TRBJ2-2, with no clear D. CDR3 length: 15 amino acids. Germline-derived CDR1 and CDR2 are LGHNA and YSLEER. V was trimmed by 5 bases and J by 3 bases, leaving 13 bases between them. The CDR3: CASSGQLRDTGELFF. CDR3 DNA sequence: TGCGCCAGCAGCGGCCAGCTCCGGGACACCGGGGAGCTGTTTTTT.

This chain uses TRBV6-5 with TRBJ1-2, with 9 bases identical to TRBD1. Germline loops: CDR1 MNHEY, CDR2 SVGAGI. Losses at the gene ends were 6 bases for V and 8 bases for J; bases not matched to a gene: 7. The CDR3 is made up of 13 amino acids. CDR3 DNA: TGTGCCAGCAGCCGGGACAGGGCTGGGGGCTACACCTTC. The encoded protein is CASSRDRAGGYTF.

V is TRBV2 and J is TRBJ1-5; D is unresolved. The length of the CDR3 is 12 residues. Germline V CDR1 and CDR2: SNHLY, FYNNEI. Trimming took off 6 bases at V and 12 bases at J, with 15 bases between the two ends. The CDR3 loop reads CASSGYSEVQHF. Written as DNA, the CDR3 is TGTGCCAGCAGCGGATATTCAGAGGTCCAGCATTTT.

CDR3 amino acids: CASRDRDGYTF. The DNA of the CDR3 is TGTGCCAGCAGGGACAGGGATGGCTACACCTTC. The chain recombines TRBV6-5 with TRBJ1-2, with 8 positions matching TRBD1. V shed 6 bases and J 6 bases; nucleotides not matched to a gene: 0. This CDR3 spans 11 amino acids. Germline CDR1 MNHEY, CDR2 SVGAGI.

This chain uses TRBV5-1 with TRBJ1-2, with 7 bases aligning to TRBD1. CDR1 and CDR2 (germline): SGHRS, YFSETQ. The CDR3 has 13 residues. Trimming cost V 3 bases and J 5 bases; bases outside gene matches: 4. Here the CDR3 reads CASSSGQRYGYTF. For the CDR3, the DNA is TGCGCCAGCAGCTCGGGACAGAGATATGGCTACACCTTC. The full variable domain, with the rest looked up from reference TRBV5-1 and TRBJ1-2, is KAGVTQTPRYLIKTRGQQVTLSCSPISGHRSVSWYQQTPGQGLQFLFEYFSETQRNKGNFPGRFSGRQFSNSRSEMNVSTLELGDSALYLCASSSGQRYGYTFGSGTRLTVV.

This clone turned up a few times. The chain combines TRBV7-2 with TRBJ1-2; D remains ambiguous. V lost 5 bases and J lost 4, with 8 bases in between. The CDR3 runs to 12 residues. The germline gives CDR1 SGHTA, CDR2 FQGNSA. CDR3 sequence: CASSPDGYGYTF. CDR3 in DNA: TGTGCCAGCAGCCCAGATGGCTATGGCTACACCTTC.

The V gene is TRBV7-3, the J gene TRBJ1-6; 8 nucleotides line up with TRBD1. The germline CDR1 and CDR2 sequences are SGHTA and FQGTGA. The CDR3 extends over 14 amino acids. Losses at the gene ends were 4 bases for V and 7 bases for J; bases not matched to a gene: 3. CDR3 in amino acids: CASSSQGANSPLHF. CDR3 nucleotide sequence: TGTGCCAGCAGCTCTCAGGGGGCCAATTCACCCCTCCACTTT.

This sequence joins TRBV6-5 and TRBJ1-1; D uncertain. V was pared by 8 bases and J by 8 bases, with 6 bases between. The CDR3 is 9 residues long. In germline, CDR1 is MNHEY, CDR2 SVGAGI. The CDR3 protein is CASGGEAFF. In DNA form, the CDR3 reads TGTGCCAGCGGAGGGGAAGCTTTCTTT.

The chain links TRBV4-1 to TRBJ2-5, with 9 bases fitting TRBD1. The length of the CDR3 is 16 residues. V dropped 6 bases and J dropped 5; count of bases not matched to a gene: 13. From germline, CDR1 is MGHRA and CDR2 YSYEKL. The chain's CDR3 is CASSQIRDREGETQYF. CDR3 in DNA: TGCGCCAGCAGTCAAATCCGGGACAGGGAGGGGGAGACCCAGTACTTC.

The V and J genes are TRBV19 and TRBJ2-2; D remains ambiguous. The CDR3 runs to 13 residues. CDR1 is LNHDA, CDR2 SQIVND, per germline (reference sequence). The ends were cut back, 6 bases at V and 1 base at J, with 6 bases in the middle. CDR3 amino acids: CASRALNTGELFF. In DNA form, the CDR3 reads TGTGCCAGTAGAGCTCTGAACACCGGGGAGCTGTTTTTT.

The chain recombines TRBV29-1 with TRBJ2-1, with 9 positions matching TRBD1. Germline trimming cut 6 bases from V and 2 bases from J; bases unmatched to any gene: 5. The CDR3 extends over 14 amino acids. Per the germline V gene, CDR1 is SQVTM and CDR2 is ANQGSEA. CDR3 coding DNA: TGCAGCGTCGTGGGACAGGGTACCTACAATGAGCAGTTCTTC. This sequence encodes CSVVGQGTYNEQFF.

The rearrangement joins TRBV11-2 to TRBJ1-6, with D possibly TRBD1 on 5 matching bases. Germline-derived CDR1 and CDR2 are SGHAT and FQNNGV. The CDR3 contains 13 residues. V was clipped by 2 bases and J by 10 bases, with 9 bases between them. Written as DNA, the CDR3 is TGTGCCAGCAGCTTAATGGAGGGGTCACCCCTCCACTTT. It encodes CASSLMEGSPLHF.

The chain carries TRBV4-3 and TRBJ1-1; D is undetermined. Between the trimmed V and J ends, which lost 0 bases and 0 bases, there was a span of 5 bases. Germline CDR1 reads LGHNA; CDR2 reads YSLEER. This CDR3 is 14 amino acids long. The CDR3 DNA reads TGCGCCAGCAGCCAAGATAACATGAACACTGAAGCTTTCTTT. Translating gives CASSQDNMNTEAFF.

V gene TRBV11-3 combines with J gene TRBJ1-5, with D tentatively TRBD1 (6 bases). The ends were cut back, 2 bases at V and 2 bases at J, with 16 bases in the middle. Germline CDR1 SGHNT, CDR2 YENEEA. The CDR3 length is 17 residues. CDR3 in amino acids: CASSLWLGATGNQPQHF. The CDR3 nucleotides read TGTGCCAGCAGCTTATGGCTGGGGGCGACCGGCAATCAGCCCCAGCATTTT.

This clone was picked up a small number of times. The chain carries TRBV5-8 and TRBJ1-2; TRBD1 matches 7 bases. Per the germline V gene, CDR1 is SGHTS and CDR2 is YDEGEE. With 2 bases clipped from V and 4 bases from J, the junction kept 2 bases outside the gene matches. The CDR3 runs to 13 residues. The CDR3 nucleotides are TGTGCCAGCAGCTTAGGGGGCGTCTATGGCTACACCTTC. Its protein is CASSLGGVYGYTF. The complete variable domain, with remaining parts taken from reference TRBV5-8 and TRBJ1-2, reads EAGVTQSPTHLIKTRGQQATLRCSPISGHTSVYWYQQALGLGLQFLLWYDEGEERNRGNFPPRFSGRQFPNYSSELNVNALELEDSALYLCASSLGGVYGYTFGSGTRLTVV.

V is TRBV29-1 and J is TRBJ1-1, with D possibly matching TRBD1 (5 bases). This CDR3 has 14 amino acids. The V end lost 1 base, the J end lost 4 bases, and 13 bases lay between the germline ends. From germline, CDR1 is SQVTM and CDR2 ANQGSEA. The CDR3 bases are TGCAGCGTTGAAGCGCCCAGGGCGGCCACTGAAGCTTTCTTT. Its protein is CSVEAPRAATEAFF.

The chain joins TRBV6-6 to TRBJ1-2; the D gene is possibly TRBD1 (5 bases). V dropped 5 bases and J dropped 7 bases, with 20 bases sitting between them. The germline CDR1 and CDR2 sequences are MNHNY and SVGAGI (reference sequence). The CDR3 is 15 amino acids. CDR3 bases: TGTGCCAGCAGTCACCCCCCCTGGCGGGGGACTGGCTACACCTTC. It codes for CASSHPPWRGTGYTF.

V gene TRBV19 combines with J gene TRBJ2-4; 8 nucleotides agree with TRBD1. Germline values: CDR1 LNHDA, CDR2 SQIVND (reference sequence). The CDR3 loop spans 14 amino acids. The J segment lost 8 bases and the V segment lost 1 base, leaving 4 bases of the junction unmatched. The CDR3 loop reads CASSIGTGYDIQYF. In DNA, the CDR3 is TGTGCCAGTAGTATAGGGACAGGGTATGACATTCAGTACTTC.

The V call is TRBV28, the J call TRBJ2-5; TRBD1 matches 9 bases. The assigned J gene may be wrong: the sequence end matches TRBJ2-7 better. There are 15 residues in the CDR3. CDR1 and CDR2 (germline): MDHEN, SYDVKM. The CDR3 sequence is CASTYPGTGFNEQYF. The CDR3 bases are TGTGCCAGCACCTACCCCGGGACAGGGTTCAACGAGCAGTACTTC.